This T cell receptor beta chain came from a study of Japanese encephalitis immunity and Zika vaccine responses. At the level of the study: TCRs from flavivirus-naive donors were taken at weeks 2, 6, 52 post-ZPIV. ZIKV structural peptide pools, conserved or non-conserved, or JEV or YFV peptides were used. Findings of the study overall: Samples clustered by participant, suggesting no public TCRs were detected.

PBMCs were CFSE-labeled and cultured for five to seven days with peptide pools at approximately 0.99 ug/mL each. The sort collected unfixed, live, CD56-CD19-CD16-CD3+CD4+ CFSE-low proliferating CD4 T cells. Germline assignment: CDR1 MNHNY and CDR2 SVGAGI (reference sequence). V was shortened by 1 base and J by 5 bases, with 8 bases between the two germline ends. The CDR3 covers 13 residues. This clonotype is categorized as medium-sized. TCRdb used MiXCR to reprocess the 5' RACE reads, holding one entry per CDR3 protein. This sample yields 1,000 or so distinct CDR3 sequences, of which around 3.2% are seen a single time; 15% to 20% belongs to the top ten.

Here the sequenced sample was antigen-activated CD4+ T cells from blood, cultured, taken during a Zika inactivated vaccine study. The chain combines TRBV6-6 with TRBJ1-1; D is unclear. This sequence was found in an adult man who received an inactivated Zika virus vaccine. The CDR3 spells CASSYLGATEAFF. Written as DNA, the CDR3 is TGTGCCAGCAGTTACTTAGGCGCTACTGAAGCTTTCTTT.